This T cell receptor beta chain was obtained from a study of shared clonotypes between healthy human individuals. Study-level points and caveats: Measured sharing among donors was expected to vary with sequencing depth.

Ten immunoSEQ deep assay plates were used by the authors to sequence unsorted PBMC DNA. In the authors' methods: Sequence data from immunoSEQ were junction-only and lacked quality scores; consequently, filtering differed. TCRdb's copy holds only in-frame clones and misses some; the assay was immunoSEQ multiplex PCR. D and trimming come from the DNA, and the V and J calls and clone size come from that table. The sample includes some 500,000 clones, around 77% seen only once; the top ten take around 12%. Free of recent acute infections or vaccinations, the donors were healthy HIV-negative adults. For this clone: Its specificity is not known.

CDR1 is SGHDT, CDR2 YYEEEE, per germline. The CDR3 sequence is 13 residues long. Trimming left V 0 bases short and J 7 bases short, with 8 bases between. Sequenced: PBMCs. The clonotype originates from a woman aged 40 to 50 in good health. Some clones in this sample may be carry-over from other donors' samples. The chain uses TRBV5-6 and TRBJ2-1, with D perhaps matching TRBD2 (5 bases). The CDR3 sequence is CASSLAGMNEQFF. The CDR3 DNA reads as TGTGCCAGCAGCTTGGCCGGGATGAATGAGCAGTTCTTC.